This TCR beta chain was captured by sequencing in a study of glioma-infiltrating T cells after dendritic cell vaccination. Up to about 2 ug genomic DNA was used for TCRB CDR3 amplification. Measured with immunoSEQ multiplex PCR; TCRdb has only the in-frame clones, and not every one. This table holds 70,000 to 90,000 clones, roughly four fifths found once. Germline loops: CDR1 SGDLS, CDR2 YYNGEE. V lost 2 bases, J lost 7 bases, and 12 bases stayed unmatched. The CDR3 is 16 residues long. As for time point: after dendritic cell vaccination, including at tumor progression/relapse. PBMC sampling occurred before vaccination, two weeks after the third dose, and at progression.

This material consisted of blood, taken after dendritic cell vaccination. The TCR originated in a human donor with glioblastoma. The chain employs TRBV9 and TRBJ2-1, with TRBD2 matching over 7 bases. This CDR3 reads CASSVGSPGLSNEQFF. The CDR3 coding sequence is TGTGCCAGCAGCGTGGGGTCTCCGGGACTATCAAATGAGCAGTTCTTC.